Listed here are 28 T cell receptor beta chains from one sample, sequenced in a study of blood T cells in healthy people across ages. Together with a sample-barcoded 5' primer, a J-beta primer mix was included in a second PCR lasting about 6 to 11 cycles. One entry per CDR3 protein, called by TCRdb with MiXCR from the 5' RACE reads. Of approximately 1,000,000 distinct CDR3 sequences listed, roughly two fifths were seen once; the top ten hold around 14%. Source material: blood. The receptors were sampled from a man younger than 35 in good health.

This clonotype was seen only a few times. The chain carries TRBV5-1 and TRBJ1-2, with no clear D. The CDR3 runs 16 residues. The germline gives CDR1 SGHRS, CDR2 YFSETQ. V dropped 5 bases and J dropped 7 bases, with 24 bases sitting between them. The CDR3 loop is CASRGGSALLPGGYTF. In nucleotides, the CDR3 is TGCGCCAGCAGAGGCGGGTCAGCCCTTCTACCGGGTGGCTACACCTTC. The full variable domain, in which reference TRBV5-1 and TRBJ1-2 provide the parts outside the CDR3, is KAGVTQTPRYLIKTRGQQVTLSCSPISGHRSVSWYQQTPGQGLQFLFEYFSETQRNKGNFPGRFSGRQFSNSRSEMNVSTLELGDSALYLCASRGGSALLPGGYTFGSGTRLTVV.

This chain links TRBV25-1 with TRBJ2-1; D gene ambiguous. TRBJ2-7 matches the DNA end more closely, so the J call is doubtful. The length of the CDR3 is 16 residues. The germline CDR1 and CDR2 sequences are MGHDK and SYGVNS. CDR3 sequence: CARLPVGGPSYNEQYF. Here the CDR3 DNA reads TGTGCCAGACTCCCTGTTGGCGGACCTTCCTACAATGAGCAGTACTTC.

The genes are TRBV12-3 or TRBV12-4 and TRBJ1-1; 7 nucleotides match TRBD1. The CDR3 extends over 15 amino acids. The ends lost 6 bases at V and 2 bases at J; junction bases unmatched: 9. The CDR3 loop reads CASSIGGGGNTEAFF. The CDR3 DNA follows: TGTGCCAGCAGCATAGGGGGAGGGGGCAACACTGAAGCTTTCTTT.

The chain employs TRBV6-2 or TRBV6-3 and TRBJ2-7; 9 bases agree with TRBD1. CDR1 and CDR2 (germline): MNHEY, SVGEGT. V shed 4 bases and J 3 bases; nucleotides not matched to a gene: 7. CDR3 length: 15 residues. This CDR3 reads CASSSLDRGIYEQYF. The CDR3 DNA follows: TGTGCCAGCAGTTCTCTGGACAGGGGTATCTACGAGCAGTACTTC.

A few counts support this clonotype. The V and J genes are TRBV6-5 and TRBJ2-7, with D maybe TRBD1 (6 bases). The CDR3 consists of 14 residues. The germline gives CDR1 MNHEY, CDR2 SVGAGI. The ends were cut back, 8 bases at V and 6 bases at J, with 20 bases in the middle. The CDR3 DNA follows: TGTGCCAGCGGGTACAGGGAAGGAGCGTCCGAGCAGTACTTC. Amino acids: CASGYREGASEQYF.

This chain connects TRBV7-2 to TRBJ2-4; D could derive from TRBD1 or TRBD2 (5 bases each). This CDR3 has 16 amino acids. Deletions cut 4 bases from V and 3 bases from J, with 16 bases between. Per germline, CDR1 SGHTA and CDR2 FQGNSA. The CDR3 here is CASSSSGTAGKNIQYF. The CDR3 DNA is TGTGCCAGCAGCTCGTCCGGGACGGCCGGCAAAAACATTCAGTACTTC.

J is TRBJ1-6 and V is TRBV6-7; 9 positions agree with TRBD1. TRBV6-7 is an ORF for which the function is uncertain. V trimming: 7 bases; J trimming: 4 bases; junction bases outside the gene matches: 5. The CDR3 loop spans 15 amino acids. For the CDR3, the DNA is TGTGCCAGCACTCGGGACAGGGTTTATAATTCACCCCTCCACTTT. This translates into CASTRDRVYNSPLHF.

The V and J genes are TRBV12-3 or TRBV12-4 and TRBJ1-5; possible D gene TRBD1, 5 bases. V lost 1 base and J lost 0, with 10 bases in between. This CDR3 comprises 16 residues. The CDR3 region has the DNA TGTGCCAGCAGTTTAGAGGTGGGGGTTAGCAATCAGCCCCAGCATTTT. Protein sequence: CASSLEVGVSNQPQHF.

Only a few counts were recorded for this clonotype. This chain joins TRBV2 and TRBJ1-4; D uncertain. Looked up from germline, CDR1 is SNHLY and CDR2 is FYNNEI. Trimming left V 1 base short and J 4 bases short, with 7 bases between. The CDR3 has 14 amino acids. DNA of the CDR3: TGTGCCAGCAGTGAAGGGATTCTTAATGAAAAACTGTTTTTT. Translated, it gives CASSEGILNEKLFF.

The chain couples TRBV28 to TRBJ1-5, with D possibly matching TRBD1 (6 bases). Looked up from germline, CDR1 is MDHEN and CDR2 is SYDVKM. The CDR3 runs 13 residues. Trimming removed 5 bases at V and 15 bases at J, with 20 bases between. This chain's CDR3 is CASSLYGQPLLHF. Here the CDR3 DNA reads TGTGCCAGCAGTCTTTATGGACAGCCCCTCCTGCATTTT. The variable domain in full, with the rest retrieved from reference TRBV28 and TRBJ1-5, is DVKVTQSSRYLVKRTGEKVFLECVQDMDHENMFWYRQDPGLGLRLIYFSYDVKMKEKGDIPEGYSVSREKKERFSLILESASTNQTSMYLCASSLYGQPLLHFGDGTRLSIL.

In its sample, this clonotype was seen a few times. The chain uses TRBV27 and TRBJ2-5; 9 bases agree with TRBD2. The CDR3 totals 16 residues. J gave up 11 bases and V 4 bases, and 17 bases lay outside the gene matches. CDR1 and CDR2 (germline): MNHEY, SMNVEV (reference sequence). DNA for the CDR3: TGTGCCAGCAGTTCCCTCCGAGCGGGGGGTTACAATGAGCAGTACTTC. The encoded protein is CASSSLRAGGYNEQYF.

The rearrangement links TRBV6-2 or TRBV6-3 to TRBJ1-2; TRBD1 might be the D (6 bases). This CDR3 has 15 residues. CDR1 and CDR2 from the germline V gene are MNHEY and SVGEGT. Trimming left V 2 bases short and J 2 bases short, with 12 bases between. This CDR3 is CASSYPDRFNYGYTF. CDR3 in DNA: TGTGCCAGCAGTTACCCCGACAGGTTCAACTATGGCTACACCTTC.

The CDR3 sequence: CASSPTEGGYNEQFF. In DNA form, the CDR3 reads TGTGCCAGCAGCCCAACGGAGGGAGGGTACAATGAGCAGTTCTTC. The J gene is TRBJ2-1, the V gene TRBV6-1; 7 nucleotides align to TRBD2. The CDR3 contains 15 residues. Germline lookup yields CDR1 MNHNS and CDR2 SASEGT. The ends lost 6 bases at V and 4 bases at J; junction bases unmatched: 9.

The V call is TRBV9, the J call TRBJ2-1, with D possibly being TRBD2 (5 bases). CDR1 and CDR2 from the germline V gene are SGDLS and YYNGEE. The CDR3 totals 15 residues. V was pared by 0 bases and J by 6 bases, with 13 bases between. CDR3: CASSVGGSEPNEQFF. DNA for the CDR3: TGTGCCAGCAGCGTAGGAGGTAGCGAGCCCAATGAGCAGTTCTTC.

CDR3 nucleotides: TGCAGTGCTAGGGCGGGACCACCTTACCAAGAGACCCAGTACTTC. As protein: CSARAGPPYQETQYF. V is TRBV20-1 and J is TRBJ2-5; tentative D call: TRBD2 (6 bases). V gave up 3 bases and J gave up 0 bases, with 14 bases separating them. Germline CDR1 and CDR2: DFQATT and SNEGSKA (reference sequence). The CDR3 is made up of 15 amino acids.

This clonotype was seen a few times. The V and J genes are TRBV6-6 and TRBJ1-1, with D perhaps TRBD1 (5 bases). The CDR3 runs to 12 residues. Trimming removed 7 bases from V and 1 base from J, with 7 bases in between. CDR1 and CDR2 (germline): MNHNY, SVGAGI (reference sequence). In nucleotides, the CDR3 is TGTGCCAGCAACAGGAGGAACACTGAAGCTTTCTTT. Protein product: CASNRRNTEAFF.

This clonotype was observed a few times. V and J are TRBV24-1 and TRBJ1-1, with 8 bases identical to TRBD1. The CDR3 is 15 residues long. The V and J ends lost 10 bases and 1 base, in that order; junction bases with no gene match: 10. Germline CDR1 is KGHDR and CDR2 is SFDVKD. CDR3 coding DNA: TGTGCCACACAGACAGGGGTCCAAACGAACACTGAAGCTTTCTTT. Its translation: CATQTGVQTNTEAFF.

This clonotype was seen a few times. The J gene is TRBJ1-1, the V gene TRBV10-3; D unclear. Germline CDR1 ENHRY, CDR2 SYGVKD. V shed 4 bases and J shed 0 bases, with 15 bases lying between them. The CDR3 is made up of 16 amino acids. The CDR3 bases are TGTGCCATCAGTGCGACCGAAACCCGAATGAACACTGAAGCTTTCTTT. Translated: CAISATETRMNTEAFF.

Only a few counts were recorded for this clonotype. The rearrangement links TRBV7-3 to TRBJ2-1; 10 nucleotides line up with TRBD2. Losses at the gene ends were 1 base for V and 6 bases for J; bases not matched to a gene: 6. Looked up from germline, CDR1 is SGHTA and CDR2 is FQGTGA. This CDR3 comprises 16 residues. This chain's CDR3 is CASSLNGLAGVNEQFF. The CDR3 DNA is TGTGCCAGCAGCTTAAATGGTCTAGCGGGGGTCAATGAGCAGTTCTTC.

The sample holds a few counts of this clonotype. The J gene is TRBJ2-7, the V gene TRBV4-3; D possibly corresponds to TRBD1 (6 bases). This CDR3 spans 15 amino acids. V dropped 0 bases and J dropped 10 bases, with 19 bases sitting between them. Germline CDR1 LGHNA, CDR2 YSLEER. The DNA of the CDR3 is TGCGCCAGCAGCCAAGATTTGGGTAGGGGGAGACCCCAGTACTTC. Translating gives CASSQDLGRGRPQYF.

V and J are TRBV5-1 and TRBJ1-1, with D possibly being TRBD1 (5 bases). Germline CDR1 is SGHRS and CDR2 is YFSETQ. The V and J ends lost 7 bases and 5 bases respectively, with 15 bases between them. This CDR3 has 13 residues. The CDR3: CASAPGGRTEAFF. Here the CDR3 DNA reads TGCGCCAGCGCTCCGGGGGGTCGGACTGAAGCTTTCTTT. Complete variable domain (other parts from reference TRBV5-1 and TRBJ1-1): KAGVTQTPRYLIKTRGQQVTLSCSPISGHRSVSWYQQTPGQGLQFLFEYFSETQRNKGNFPGRFSGRQFSNSRSEMNVSTLELGDSALYLCASAPGGRTEAFFGQGTRLTVV.

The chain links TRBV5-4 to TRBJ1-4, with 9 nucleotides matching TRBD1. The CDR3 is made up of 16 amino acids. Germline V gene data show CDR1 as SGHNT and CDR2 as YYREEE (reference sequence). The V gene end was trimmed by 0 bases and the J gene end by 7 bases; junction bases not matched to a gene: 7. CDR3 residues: CASSLGGQGQSEKLFF. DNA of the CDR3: TGTGCCAGCAGCTTGGGGGGACAGGGTCAAAGTGAAAAACTGTTTTTT.

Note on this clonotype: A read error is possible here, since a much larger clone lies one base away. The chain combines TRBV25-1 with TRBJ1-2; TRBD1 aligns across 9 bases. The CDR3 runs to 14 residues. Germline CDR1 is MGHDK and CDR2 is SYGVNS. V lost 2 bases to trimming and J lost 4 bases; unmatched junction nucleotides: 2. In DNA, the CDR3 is TGTGCCAGCAGTGAAGCGGGACAGGGCTATGGCTACACCTTC. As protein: CASSEAGQGYGYTF.

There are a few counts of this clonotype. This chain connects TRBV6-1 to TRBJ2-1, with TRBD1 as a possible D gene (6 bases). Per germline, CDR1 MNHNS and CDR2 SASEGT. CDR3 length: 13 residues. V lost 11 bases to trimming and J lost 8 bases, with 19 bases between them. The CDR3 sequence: CAWGQGYFDEQFF. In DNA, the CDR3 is TGTGCCTGGGGCCAGGGGTATTTCGATGAGCAGTTCTTC.

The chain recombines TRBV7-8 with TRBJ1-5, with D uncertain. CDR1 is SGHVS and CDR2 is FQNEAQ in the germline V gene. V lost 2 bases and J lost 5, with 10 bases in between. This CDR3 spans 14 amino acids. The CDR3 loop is CASSLITEDQPQHF. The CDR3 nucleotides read TGTGCCAGCAGCTTAATTACAGAGGATCAGCCCCAGCATTTT.

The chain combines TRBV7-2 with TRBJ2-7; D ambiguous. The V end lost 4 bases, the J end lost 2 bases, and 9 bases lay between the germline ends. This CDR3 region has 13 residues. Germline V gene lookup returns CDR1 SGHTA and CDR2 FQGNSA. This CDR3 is CASSYYRTYEQYF. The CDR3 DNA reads TGTGCCAGCAGCTATTATCGGACCTACGAGCAGTACTTC.

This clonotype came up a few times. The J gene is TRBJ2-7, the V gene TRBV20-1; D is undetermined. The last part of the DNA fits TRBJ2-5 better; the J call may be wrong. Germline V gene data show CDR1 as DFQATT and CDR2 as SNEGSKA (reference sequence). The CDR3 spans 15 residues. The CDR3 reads CSADLWAGPQETQYF. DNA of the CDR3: TGCAGTGCGGACCTATGGGCAGGACCCCAAGAGACCCAGTACTTC.

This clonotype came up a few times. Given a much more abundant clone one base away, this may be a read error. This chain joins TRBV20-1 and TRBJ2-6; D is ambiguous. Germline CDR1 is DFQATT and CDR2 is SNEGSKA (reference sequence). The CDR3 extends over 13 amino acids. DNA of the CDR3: TGCTCCGTTGCAAGCTCTGGGGCCAACGTCCTGACTTTC. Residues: CSVASSGANVLTF.